This TCR beta chain was sequenced for a study of shared clonotypes between healthy human individuals. Whole-study results and caveats: Some naive CD4 clonotypes, approximately 4.5%, turned up in common across a handful of donors.

The assay was immunoSEQ multiplex PCR, and TCRdb's table has in-frame clones only and misses some. The sample contains 2 million to 2.5 million clones, 80% to 95% of which appear only once. The V gene's germline CDR1 is SGHNT and CDR2 YYREEE (reference sequence). V lost 0 bases and J lost 1; bases outside the gene matches: 6. The length of the CDR3 is 16 residues. About this clone itself: Its matching antigen is unknown.

The rearrangement links TRBV5-4 to TRBJ1-1; 7 bases are a match to TRBD1. The receptor's source is a man between 18 and 35 years old in good health. Some clones in this sample may be carry-over from other donors' samples. The sequencing input was naive CD4+ T cells from PBMCs. Subset denoted: CD45RA+ positively selected. The CDR3 sequence: CASSLGLAGGNTEAFF. In DNA form, the CDR3 reads TGTGCCAGCAGCTTGGGGCTCGCAGGGGGGAACACTGAAGCTTTCTTT.